These 23 T cell receptor beta chains share one sample of origin, sequenced in a study of molecular identifiers for immune sequencing clone quantification. TCRdb called the PCR reads again in MiXCR, with one record for every CDR3 protein. Here the sample spans tens of thousands of distinct CDR3 sequences, roughly a fifth being singletons. Input material: naive CD8+ T cells from blood, with Jurkat cell RNA spiked in. Subset described: FACS-sorted CD8+CD4-CCR7+CD45RA+ naive T cells. The origin of the receptors is a human donor in good health. Some libraries in this study had Jurkat cell RNA spiked in.

This clonotype was recorded at least ten times. An end of the junction differs from the germline gene, which may be a read error. The chain is built from TRBV2 and TRBJ2-3; D assignment may be TRBD1 or TRBD2 (5 bases each). CDR1 and CDR2 (germline): SNHLY, FYNNEI. CDR3 length: 10 amino acids. Here the CDR3 DNA reads TGTGCCAGCAGTGAAGGGGACGGGCATTTT. The encoded protein is CASSEGDGHF.

This clonotype was counted a few times. The chain recombines TRBV7-9 with TRBJ2-7, with D uncertain. This CDR3 contains 14 residues. The ends were cut back, 4 bases at V and 6 bases at J, with 16 bases in the middle. Germline V gene sequence: CDR1 SEHNR, CDR2 FQNEAQ (reference sequence). CDR3: CASSSDVSALEQYF. The CDR3 nucleotides are TGTGCCAGCAGCTCGGACGTTTCGGCGCTCGAGCAGTACTTC.

In this sample, this clonotype turned up many times. The rearrangement uses TRBV28 and TRBJ2-3; D is ambiguous. Germline values: CDR1 MDHEN, CDR2 SYDVKM. Trimming removed 5 bases at V and 7 bases at J, with 13 bases between. There are 13 residues in the CDR3. CDR3 sequence reads: CASSVNQANTQYF. As DNA, the CDR3 is TGTGCCAGCAGTGTAAACCAGGCGAATACGCAGTATTTT.

This clonotype was picked up many times. The V call is TRBV28, the J call TRBJ1-2, with a possible D match to TRBD1 (5 bases). Per the germline V gene, CDR1 is MDHEN and CDR2 is SYDVKM. V was clipped by 5 bases and J by 2 bases, with 12 bases between them. The CDR3 consists of 14 residues. CDR3 sequence reads: CASSPMDKNYGYTF. CDR3 DNA: TGTGCCAGCAGTCCCATGGACAAGAACTATGGCTACACCTTC.

This clonotype was recorded at least ten times. The rearrangement uses TRBV7-6 and TRBJ1-1; D is uncertain. Germline-derived CDR1 and CDR2 are SGHVS and FNYEAQ. V lost 5 bases and J 0 bases, leaving 7 bases between the germline ends. The CDR3 length is 13 residues. The CDR3 nucleotides are TGTGCCAGCAGCCCCTCCATGAACACTGAAGCTTTCTTT. It yields the protein CASSPSMNTEAFF.

This clonotype was recorded at least ten times. The J gene is TRBJ2-3, the V gene TRBV7-9, with TRBD1 matching 7 bases. CDR3 length: 17 amino acids. V was clipped by 4 bases and J by 2 bases; unmatched bases: 12. CDR1 SEHNR and CDR2 FQNEAQ come from the germline V gene (reference sequence). CDR3 DNA sequence: TGTGCCAGCAGCTGGGACAGTAGAATTACCTTCACAGATACGCAGTATTTT. Translation gives CASSWDSRITFTDTQYF.

The table lists this clonotype with many counts. The chain couples TRBV18 to TRBJ2-7, with 7 bases matching TRBD1. The J segment lost 6 bases and the V segment lost 4 bases, leaving 9 bases of the junction unmatched. The germline CDR1 and CDR2 sequences are KGHSH and LQKENI. The CDR3 sequence is 14 residues long. Here the CDR3 reads CASSLDRAIAEQYF. The CDR3 bases are TGTGCCAGCTCACTAGACAGGGCAATCGCCGAGCAGTACTTC.

There are many counts of this clonotype. The CDR3 reads CASSHATGARIYGYTF. CDR3 in DNA: TGTGCCAGCAGCCATGCTACAGGGGCCAGGATCTATGGCTACACCTTC. V gene TRBV3-1 combines with J gene TRBJ1-2; the match to TRBD1 covers 7 bases. This CDR3 is built from 16 residues. The V segment lost 3 bases and the J segment 4 bases; nucleotides outside the gene matches: 11. Germline V gene data show CDR1 as LGHDT and CDR2 as YNNKEL (reference sequence).

This clonotype came up many times. The J gene is TRBJ2-6, the V gene TRBV7-9, with D perhaps given as TRBD1 or TRBD2 (6 bases each). Germline V gene sequence: CDR1 SEHNR, CDR2 FQNEAQ (reference sequence). Trimming took 5 bases from V and 0 from J, leaving 20 bases between them. The CDR3 totals 19 residues. CDR3 loop: CASSRPLWGDNSGANVLTF. The CDR3, as DNA: TGTGCCAGCAGCCGTCCCCTATGGGGGGACAACTCTGGGGCCAACGTCCTGACTTTC.

In its sample, this clonotype was seen many times. The CDR3 protein is CASSQEAGGPGDTQYF. DNA of the CDR3: TGTGCCAGCAGCCAAGAGGCGGGGGGGCCCGGAGATACGCAGTATTTT. This chain links TRBV3-1 with TRBJ2-3; TRBD2 aligns across 9 bases. Germline lookup yields CDR1 LGHDT and CDR2 YNNKEL (reference sequence). CDR3 length: 16 amino acids. Trimming at V came to 0 bases and at J to 5 bases, leaving 6 bases not matched to a gene.

The chain employs TRBV7-9 and TRBJ2-6; D may be TRBD1 (6 bases). V was clipped by 2 bases and J by 1 base, with 18 bases between them. This CDR3 comprises 19 residues. Germline assignment: CDR1 SEHNR and CDR2 FQNEAQ (reference sequence). CDR3 residues: CASSLWARGILSGANVLTF. CDR3 sequence (DNA): TGTGCCAGCAGCTTATGGGCCAGGGGAATTTTGTCTGGGGCCAACGTCCTGACTTTC.

This clonotype was counted ten times or more. The rearrangement links TRBV29-1 to TRBJ1-4; the D is unclear. The CDR3 loop spans 11 amino acids. V shed 0 bases and J shed 12 bases, with 8 bases lying between them. Germline-derived CDR1 and CDR2 are SQVTM and ANQGSEA. CDR3 residues: CSVEDRGELFF. CDR3 nucleotides: TGCAGCGTTGAAGATCGCGGGGAACTGTTTTTT.

This clonotype occurred many times. The chain couples TRBV9 to TRBJ2-2, with D perhaps matching TRBD2 (5 bases). The V and J ends lost 4 bases and 4 bases respectively, with 14 bases between them. In germline, CDR1 is SGDLS, CDR2 YYNGEE. The CDR3 sequence is 15 residues long. This chain's CDR3 is CASSQGGGSTGELFF. CDR3 DNA: TGTGCCAGCAGCCAAGGAGGCGGAAGCACCGGGGAGCTGTTTTTT. Using reference TRBV9 and TRBJ2-2 for the parts outside the CDR3, the full variable domain is DSGVTQTPKHLITATGQRVTLRCSPRSGDLSVYWYQQSLDQGLQFLIQYYNGEERAKGNILERFSAQQFPDLHSELNLSSLELGDSALYFCASSQGGGSTGELFFGEGSRLTVL.

In the case of this clonotype: A much bigger clone sits one base away, suggesting this may be a read error. V gene TRBV6-2 or TRBV6-3 combines with J gene TRBJ2-7; TRBD1 agrees at 7 bases. The CDR3 has 18 amino acids. Trimming took 2 bases from V and 2 from J; bases not matched to a gene: 15. Germline V gives CDR1 MNHEY, CDR2 SVGEGT. The CDR3 loop reads CASSYDREGTSGPYEQYF. The DNA of the CDR3 is TGTGCCAGCAGTTACGACAGGGAAGGAACTTCAGGGCCCTACGAGCAGTACTTC.

This clonotype has at least ten counts. This chain uses TRBV7-2 with TRBJ2-7; D call uncertain. Germline CDR1 is SGHTA and CDR2 is FQGNSA. The V end was cut by 5 bases, the J end by 0 bases, with 14 bases between. This CDR3 comprises 15 residues. The CDR3 nucleotides are TGTGCCAGCAGCCAGGTTCCCGGTCACTCCTACGAGCAGTACTTC. Its translation: CASSQVPGHSYEQYF.

This clonotype was found many times. The chain carries TRBV27 and TRBJ2-2; tentatively, D is TRBD1 (5 bases). The CDR3 has 14 amino acids. Trimming took 4 bases from V and 2 from J, leaving 8 bases between them. Per the germline V gene, CDR1 is MNHEY and CDR2 is SMNVEV (reference sequence). CDR3 protein: CASSSTENTGELFF. CDR3 DNA: TGTGCCAGCAGTTCGACAGAAAACACCGGGGAGCTGTTTTTT.

As concerns this clonotype: A much larger clone differs from this one at a single base, so this may be a read error. This sequence joins TRBV2 and TRBJ2-3, with D possibly matching TRBD2 (5 bases). Germline V lookup: CDR1 SNHLY, CDR2 FYNNEI. The CDR3 is 13 residues long. This CDR3 is CTRSERNTDTQYF. CDR3 DNA: TGTACCCGGTCGGAGCGGAACACAGATACGCAGTATTTT.

There are many counts of this clonotype. This sequence joins TRBV12-3 or TRBV12-4 and TRBJ2-4, with D maybe TRBD1 (6 bases). This CDR3 contains 14 residues. Between the trimmed V and J ends, which lost 6 bases and 2 bases, there was a span of 11 bases. The DNA for the CDR3 is TGTGCCAGCAGCTTCAGGGGTACCAAAAACATTCAGTACTTC. This codes for CASSFRGTKNIQYF.

This clonotype occurred once. V and J are TRBV19 and TRBJ2-3; 10 bases are a match to TRBD1. This CDR3 contains 15 residues. The V and J ends lost 5 bases and 3 bases, in that order; junction bases with no gene match: 5. The germline V gene has CDR1 LNHDA and CDR2 SQIVND (reference sequence). CDR3 protein: CASSSWTGGTDTQYF. The CDR3 DNA follows: TGTGCCAGTAGTTCTTGGACAGGGGGGACAGATACGCAGTATTTT.

Comment on this clonotype: The junction departs from germline at one end; a sequencing error may be responsible. The chain carries TRBV20-1 and TRBJ2-1; possibly TRBD1 for D (6 bases). The germline V gene has CDR1 DFQATT and CDR2 SNEGSKA (reference sequence). The CDR3 consists of 12 residues. Here the CDR3 DNA reads TGCAGTTCGACAGGCACCCACAATGAGCGGTTCTTC. Protein: CSSTGTHNERFF.

This clonotype appeared many times. The chain joins TRBV5-6 to TRBJ2-7; TRBD1 might be the D (5 bases). The CDR3 is 12 residues long. CDR1 and CDR2 from the germline V gene are SGHDT and YYEEEE. Between the trimmed V and J ends, which lost 4 bases and 1 base, there was a span of 6 bases. In DNA, the CDR3 is TGTGCCAGCAGCCGGACATCCTACGAGCAGTACTTC. Translation gives CASSRTSYEQYF.

With regard to this clonotype: A much larger clonotype is one base distant, so this may be a read error. The rearrangement links TRBV5-8 to TRBJ2-1, with D uncertain. Germline CDR1 SGHTS, CDR2 YDEGEE. The CDR3 consists of 12 residues. The CDR3: CVSSLVNNEQFF. DNA of the CDR3: TGTGTCAGCAGCTTGGTGAACAATGAGCAGTTCTTC.

The table lists this clonotype with many counts. V usage is TRBV5-5 and J usage is TRBJ2-1; no definite D call. This CDR3 has 12 residues. Between the trimmed V and J ends, which lost 0 bases and 6 bases, there was a span of 4 bases. The germline CDR1 and CDR2 sequences are SGHKS and YYEKEE (reference sequence). CDR3 nucleotide sequence: TGTGCCAGCAGCTTGGGGGGCAATGAGCAGTTCTTC. Translating gives CASSLGGNEQFF.